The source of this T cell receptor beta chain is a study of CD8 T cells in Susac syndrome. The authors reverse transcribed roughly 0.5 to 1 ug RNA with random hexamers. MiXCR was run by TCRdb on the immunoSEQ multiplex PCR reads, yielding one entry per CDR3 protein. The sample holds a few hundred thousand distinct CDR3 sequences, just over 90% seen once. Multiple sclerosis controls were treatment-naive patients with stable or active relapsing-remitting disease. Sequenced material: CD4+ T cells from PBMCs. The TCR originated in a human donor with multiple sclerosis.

The CDR3 loop reads CASSHSTGGYTF. The CDR3 DNA follows: TGTGCCAGCAGCCATTCGACAGGTGGCTACACCTTC. The chain employs TRBV3-1 and TRBJ1-2; tentatively, D is TRBD1 (6 bases). Germline lookup yields CDR1 LGHDT and CDR2 YNNKEL (reference sequence). V was trimmed by 3 bases and J by 7 bases, leaving 9 bases between them. This CDR3 has 12 residues.